This TCR beta chain was obtained from a study of blood T cells in healthy people across ages. Notes on the study in general: In long-lived donors, naive CD4+ cell counts and diversity exceeded those of aged donors.

Germline CDR1 reads SGHDN; CDR2 reads FVKESK. V dropped 3 bases and J dropped 1 base, with 13 bases sitting between them. The CDR3 runs to 15 residues. The sample holds a few counts of this clonotype. Its target is not known. The second PCR ran 7 to 11 cycles with a sample-barcoded 5' primer and J-beta primers. TCRdb processed the 5' RACE reads anew with MiXCR; each CDR3 protein has one entry. The table lists 1.5 million or so distinct CDR3 sequences, 40% to 45% of them singletons. The TCR was taken from a young woman in good health. What was sequenced was blood. The chain joins TRBV14 to TRBJ2-7; D not resolved. CDR3 region: CASSQAGLISYEQYF. For the CDR3, the DNA is TGTGCCAGCAGCCAGGCCGGGCTGATTTCCTACGAGCAGTACTTC.